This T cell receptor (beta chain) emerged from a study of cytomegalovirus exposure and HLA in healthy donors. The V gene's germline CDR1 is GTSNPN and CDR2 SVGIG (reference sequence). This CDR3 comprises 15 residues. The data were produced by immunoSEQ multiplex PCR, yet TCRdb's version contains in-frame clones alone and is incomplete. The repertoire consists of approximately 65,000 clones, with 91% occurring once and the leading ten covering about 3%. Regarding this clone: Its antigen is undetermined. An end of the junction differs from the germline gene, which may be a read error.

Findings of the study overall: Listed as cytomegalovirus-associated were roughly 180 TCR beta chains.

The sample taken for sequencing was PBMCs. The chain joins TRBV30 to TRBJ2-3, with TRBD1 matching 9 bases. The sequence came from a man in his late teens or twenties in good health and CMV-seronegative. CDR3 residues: CAWSVGTGGTDTQYF. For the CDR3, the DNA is TGTGCCTGGAGTGTAGGTACAGGGGGCACGGATACGCAGTATTTT. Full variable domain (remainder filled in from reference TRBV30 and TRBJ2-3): SQTIHQWPATLVQPVGSPLSLECTVEGTSNPNLYWYRQAAGRGLQLLFYSVGIGQISSEVPQNLSASRPQDRQFILSSKKLLLSDSGFYLCAWSVGTGGTDTQYFGPGTRLTVL.